A single sample is the source of the 28 T cell receptor beta chains below, sequenced in a study of cytomegalovirus exposure and HLA in healthy donors. The PCR made use of 60 Vbeta and 13 Jbeta primers. Sequencing was performed with immunoSEQ multiplex PCR; in TCRdb, only in-frame clones are kept and a portion is missing. The sample lists around 150,000 clones, roughly 78% occurring once. Material for sequencing was PBMCs. These receptors all come from a woman between 40 and 50 years old in good health and CMV-seronegative.

This sequence joins TRBV29-1 and TRBJ1-1; D gene uncertain. This CDR3 comprises 13 residues. Germline V gene sequence: CDR1 SQVTM, CDR2 ANQGSEA. Trimming removed 6 bases at V and 4 bases at J, with 15 bases between. The CDR3 coding sequence is TGCAGCGTCGAGAACCCATCCCGCACTGAAGCTTTCTTT. It encodes CSVENPSRTEAFF.

This chain links TRBV9 with TRBJ1-2; maybe TRBD1 (5 bases). The V and J ends lost 4 bases and 5 bases respectively, with 15 bases between them. The CDR3 is 14 amino acids. From germline, CDR1 is SGDLS and CDR2 YYNGEE. The chain's CDR3 is CASSRAPGTYGYTF. The DNA of the CDR3 is TGTGCCAGCAGCAGAGCTCCAGGGACTTATGGCTACACCTTC. The full variable domain, in which reference TRBV9 and TRBJ1-2 provide the parts outside the CDR3, is DSGVTQTPKHLITATGQRVTLRCSPRSGDLSVYWYQQSLDQGLQFLIQYYNGEERAKGNILERFSAQQFPDLHSELNLSSLELGDSALYFCASSRAPGTYGYTFGSGTRLTVV.

This chain joins TRBV6-1 and TRBJ2-5, with a weak D call TRBD2 (6 bases). Germline values: CDR1 MNHNS, CDR2 SASEGT. This CDR3 is 16 amino acids long. V lost 1 base and J 2 bases, leaving 14 bases between the germline ends. The DNA for the CDR3 is TGTGCCAGCAGTGAAGGGGTGGGCGGGGCTCAAGAGACCCAGTACTTC. Its translation is CASSEGVGGAQETQYF.

The V and J genes are TRBV6-5 and TRBJ1-1, with D perhaps TRBD1 (5 bases). Germline V lookup: CDR1 MNHEY, CDR2 SVGAGI. The CDR3 has 14 amino acids. V was trimmed by 2 bases and J by 5 bases, leaving 12 bases between them. The CDR3 DNA follows: TGTGCCAGCAGTTACGACCCTGGGGGGACTGAAGCTTTCTTT. Residues: CASSYDPGGTEAFF.

To note about this clone: Within the sample, other DNA sequences also encode this same CDR3. The gene calls are TRBV7-9 and TRBJ1-1; D remains unclear. Germline loops: CDR1 SEHNR, CDR2 FQNEAQ (reference sequence). V lost 1 base and J lost 1, with 7 bases in between. CDR3 length equals 14 residues. The CDR3 nucleotides read TGTGCCAGCAGCTTAGTTTCGGGGAACACTGAAGCTTTCTTT. Translating gives CASSLVSGNTEAFF. Supplemented by reference TRBV7-9 and TRBJ1-1, the full variable domain reads DTGVSQNPRHKITKRGQNVTFRCDPISEHNRLYWYRQTLGQGPEFLTYFQNEAQLEKSRLLSDRFSAERPKGSFSTLEIQRTEQGDSAMYLCASSLVSGNTEAFFGQGTRLTVV.

With regard to this clone: The junction departs from the called germline gene at one end, perhaps through a read error. The V call is TRBV6-6, the J call TRBJ1-1; D is undetermined. The CDR3 covers 14 residues. Germline values: CDR1 MNHNY, CDR2 SVGAGI (reference sequence). Here the CDR3 DNA reads TGTGCCAGCAGTTACTACGGGGTGAATACTGAAGCTTTCTTT. It specifies CASSYYGVNTEAFF.

This chain uses TRBV5-4 with TRBJ2-5, with 14 bases fitting TRBD2. This CDR3 is 16 amino acids long. Germline loops: CDR1 SGHNT, CDR2 YYREEE (reference sequence). V shed 4 bases and J 4 bases; nucleotides not matched to a gene: 6. The CDR3 protein is CASSHRLAGGLETQYF. In nucleotides, the CDR3 is TGTGCCAGCAGCCATCGACTAGCGGGGGGGCTAGAGACCCAGTACTTC.

The CDR3 nucleotides are TGTGCCAGCAGCGTGGGACTAGCGGGGGGAGGGCATGAGCAGTTCTTC. This encodes CASSVGLAGGGHEQFF. The chain recombines TRBV9 with TRBJ2-1; 15 nucleotides line up with TRBD2. In germline, CDR1 is SGDLS, CDR2 YYNGEE. J lost 8 bases, V lost 2 bases, and 5 bases had no gene match. This CDR3 has 16 amino acids.

The V and J genes are TRBV15 and TRBJ2-1; 8 bases fit TRBD1. This CDR3 spans 15 amino acids. J was trimmed by 8 bases and V by 0 bases; bases with no gene match: 6. CDR1 is LNHNV, CDR2 YYDKDF, per germline (reference sequence). CDR3 sequence (DNA): TGTGCCACCAGCAGAGATAGGACAGGGAGACATGAGCAGTTCTTC. It yields the protein CATSRDRTGRHEQFF.

V and J are TRBV28 and TRBJ2-7; 8 bases agree with TRBD2. The CDR3 has 15 amino acids. The germline CDR1 and CDR2 sequences are MDHEN and SYDVKM. J gave up 0 bases and V 6 bases, and 7 bases lay outside the gene matches. The CDR3 nucleotides read TGTGCCAGCAGAATAGCGGGGACCCGCTCCTACGAGCAGTACTTC. Protein: CASRIAGTRSYEQYF.

The chain employs TRBV4-1 and TRBJ1-4, with D uncertain. This CDR3 region has 14 residues. The V end lost 3 bases, the J end lost 5 bases, and 10 bases lay between the germline ends. Germline CDR1 and CDR2: MGHRA and YSYEKL. The CDR3, as DNA: TGCGCCAGCAGCCAGCTAGCGGGGAATGAAAAACTGTTTTTT. The encoded protein is CASSQLAGNEKLFF.

This chain connects TRBV4-2 to TRBJ2-1, with 8 bases aligning to TRBD2. J gave up 7 bases and V 5 bases, and 10 bases lay outside the gene matches. The germline CDR1 and CDR2 sequences are LGHNA and YNFKEQ. The CDR3 consists of 15 residues. The CDR3 region is CASSYPGGAGNEQFF. CDR3 nucleotide sequence: TGTGCCAGCAGCTATCCCGGGGGGGCCGGGAATGAGCAGTTCTTC.

The chain combines TRBV7-3 with TRBJ2-3; 7 bases fit TRBD2. V lost 3 bases and J lost 5; bases outside the gene matches: 5. Germline V gives CDR1 SGHTA, CDR2 FQGTGA. This CDR3 region has 14 residues. The CDR3 DNA sequence: TGTGCCAGCAGCTTCCGGGGGGAGATAGATACGCAGTATTTT. Translation: CASSFRGEIDTQYF.

This clone came up once. The chain has TRBV5-4 and TRBJ2-7; TRBD2 matches 12 bases. Germline CDR1 SGHNT, CDR2 YYREEE (reference sequence). V shed 4 bases and J 6 bases; nucleotides not matched to a gene: 8. The length of the CDR3 is 15 residues. CDR3 loop: CASSQTSGGTPEQYF. The CDR3, as DNA: TGTGCCAGCAGCCAGACTAGCGGGGGTACTCCCGAGCAGTACTTC.

This clone appeared once. The genes are TRBV19 and TRBJ1-2, with D possibly matching TRBD1 (6 bases). The CDR3 sequence is 14 residues long. Trimming removed 5 bases at V and 2 bases at J, with 12 bases between. Germline CDR1 reads LNHDA; CDR2 reads SQIVND (reference sequence). The CDR3 DNA reads as TGTGCCAGTAGTCCCAGCAGGGGCAACTATGGCTACACCTTC. This translates into CASSPSRGNYGYTF.

The count of this clone is one. This chain links TRBV10-3 with TRBJ1-1; D unclear. The CDR3 is 14 residues long. Trimming removed 4 bases at V and 6 bases at J, with 15 bases between. Germline V gene data show CDR1 as ENHRY and CDR2 as SYGVKD. CDR3: CAISAGSQGSEAFF. In DNA, the CDR3 is TGTGCCATCAGTGCGGGGTCTCAAGGGTCTGAAGCTTTCTTT.

CDR3 sequence reads: CASKSGAHTDTQYF. CDR3 DNA sequence: TGCGCCAGCAAGTCAGGGGCTCACACAGATACGCAGTATTTT. V and J are TRBV5-1 and TRBJ2-3; possible D gene TRBD1, 6 bases. The CDR3 spans 14 residues. Germline assignment: CDR1 SGHRS and CDR2 YFSETQ. V dropped 6 bases and J dropped 2 bases, with 13 bases sitting between them.

This sequence joins TRBV27 and TRBJ2-5, with D possibly matching TRBD2 (6 bases). With 5 bases removed from V and 5 bases from J, the gap between germline ends came to 15 bases. Germline values: CDR1 MNHEY, CDR2 SMNVEV (reference sequence). The CDR3 covers 14 residues. CDR3: CASSPTGSGETQYF. As DNA, the CDR3 is TGTGCCAGCAGTCCTACCGGGAGTGGGGAGACCCAGTACTTC.

Regarding this clone: The junction and the germline gene differ at one end; a read error may be behind it. The J gene is TRBJ2-5, the V gene TRBV4-1, with TRBD2 as a possible D gene (6 bases). The CDR3 has 16 residues. CDR1 is MGHRA and CDR2 is YSYEKL in the germline V gene. The CDR3 region has the DNA TGCGCCAGCGGCCATGCCTCAGGACGGAGGGAGGAGACCCAGTACTTC. It encodes CASGHASGRREETQYF.

The chain joins TRBV27 to TRBJ2-2, with 11 nucleotides matching TRBD1. Germline values: CDR1 MNHEY, CDR2 SMNVEV (reference sequence). Trimming removed 2 bases from V and 3 bases from J; junction bases left unmatched: 11. The CDR3 loop spans 19 amino acids. DNA for the CDR3: TGTGCCAGCAGTTTAAGGACAGGGGGCTTTAGGGTTCACACCGGGGAGCTGTTTTTT. The encoded protein is CASSLRTGGFRVHTGELFF.

The V call is TRBV6-1, the J call TRBJ1-6; D unresolved. This CDR3 has 14 residues. V was clipped by 6 bases and J by 8 bases, with 14 bases between them. CDR1 MNHNS and CDR2 SASEGT come from the germline V gene. The CDR3 loop reads CASSGVRGYSPLHF. CDR3 bases: TGTGCCAGCAGCGGTGTTCGAGGTTATTCACCCCTCCACTTT.

The chain couples TRBV4-1 to TRBJ2-7; 8 positions agree with TRBD1. The V gene end was trimmed by 5 bases and the J gene end by 2 bases; junction bases not matched to a gene: 5. The CDR3 contains 14 residues. The V gene's germline CDR1 is MGHRA and CDR2 YSYEKL. The CDR3 here is CASSTPGQAYEQYF. The CDR3 coding sequence is TGCGCCAGCAGCACGCCGGGACAGGCCTACGAGCAGTACTTC.

The chain uses TRBV12-5 and TRBJ2-2; D possibly corresponds to TRBD1 (5 bases). The CDR3 totals 16 residues. From germline, CDR1 is LGHNT and CDR2 FRNRAP. The V end lost 4 bases, the J end lost 9 bases, and 21 bases lay between the germline ends. The CDR3 sequence: CASGWGGASLLRELFF. The CDR3 nucleotides are TGTGCTAGTGGTTGGGGTGGGGCATCCTTATTAAGGGAGCTGTTTTTT.

This chain uses TRBV4-1 with TRBJ2-2, with 15 positions matching TRBD2. Germline lookup yields CDR1 MGHRA and CDR2 YSYEKL. The CDR3 has 19 amino acids. V dropped 4 bases and J dropped 2; count of bases not matched to a gene: 8. This chain's CDR3 is CASSPGLAGGLFNTGELFF. The CDR3 region has the DNA TGCGCCAGCAGCCCCGGACTAGCGGGGGGGCTGTTTAACACCGGGGAGCTGTTTTTT.

This chain joins TRBV5-6 and TRBJ1-5, with D perhaps TRBD1 (5 bases). The germline V gene has CDR1 SGHDT and CDR2 YYEEEE. The CDR3 has 12 amino acids. V gave up 5 bases and J gave up 5 bases, with 8 bases separating them. The CDR3 nucleotides read TGTGCCAGCAGTCGGGGGGATCAGCCCCAGCATTTT. Protein: CASSRGDQPQHF.

The V gene is TRBV18, the J gene TRBJ2-5; D is possibly TRBD2 (6 bases). Looked up from germline, CDR1 is KGHSH and CDR2 is LQKENI. The CDR3 is made up of 13 amino acids. V was clipped by 4 bases and J by 4 bases, with 10 bases between them. In DNA, the CDR3 is TGTGCCAGCTCACGAGGAGCGGGAGAGACCCAGTACTTC. It translates to CASSRGAGETQYF.

This clone was seen once. V gene TRBV18 combines with J gene TRBJ2-1; 12 positions agree with TRBD2. V lost 0 bases to trimming and J lost 7 bases; unmatched junction nucleotides: 4. The germline CDR1 and CDR2 sequences are KGHSH and LQKENI. The CDR3 runs 16 residues. CDR3 residues: CASSPPLAGGLNEQFF. CDR3 DNA sequence: TGTGCCAGCTCACCACCGCTAGCGGGGGGGCTTAATGAGCAGTTCTTC.

The rearrangement links TRBV7-9 to TRBJ1-5; 8 nucleotides align to TRBD1. V lost 8 bases and J lost 4; bases outside the gene matches: 1. The length of the CDR3 is 12 residues. The germline V gene has CDR1 SEHNR and CDR2 FQNEAQ (reference sequence). Here the CDR3 reads CASGQGNQPQHF. The CDR3 region has the DNA TGTGCCAGCGGACAGGGTAATCAGCCCCAGCATTTT.